Sequencing of this TCR beta chain was carried out in a study of T-cell reconstitution after alpha-beta-depleted transplantation in children. Study findings and constraints: Several hundred expanded graft clones reportedly supplied alpha-beta T cells about two months after transplant. Surviving recipient T cells and thymic progenitors accounted for the high day-60 TCRbeta diversity observed in some patients. From newly produced T cells came most of the T-cell counts and diversity one year after transplant.

Preparation of the TCRbeta library was carried out with unique molecular identifiers. Each CDR3 protein is one row after TCRdb ran MiXCR on the PCR reads. Counted here are fewer than 700,000 distinct CDR3 sequences, roughly 23% occurring once; the ten biggest clones make up 12% to 15%. Ten or more counts support this clonotype. Its antigen is unidentified. Sample: PBMCs, mostly from graft donor cells, taken 360 days after TCRalphabeta/CD19-depleted stem cell transplant. The clonotype originates from a boy under two years old who had a stem cell transplant for acute myeloid leukemia, so the T cells may come from the graft donor.

The chain's CDR3 is CSVVLRTNYEQYF. In DNA form, the CDR3 reads TGCAGCGTTGTCTTAAGGACGAACTACGAGCAGTACTTC. The chain recombines TRBV29-1 with TRBJ2-7; D is unresolved. Germline-derived CDR1 and CDR2 are SQVTM and ANQGSEA. CDR3 length: 13 residues. Deletions cut 4 bases from V and 3 bases from J, with 13 bases between.